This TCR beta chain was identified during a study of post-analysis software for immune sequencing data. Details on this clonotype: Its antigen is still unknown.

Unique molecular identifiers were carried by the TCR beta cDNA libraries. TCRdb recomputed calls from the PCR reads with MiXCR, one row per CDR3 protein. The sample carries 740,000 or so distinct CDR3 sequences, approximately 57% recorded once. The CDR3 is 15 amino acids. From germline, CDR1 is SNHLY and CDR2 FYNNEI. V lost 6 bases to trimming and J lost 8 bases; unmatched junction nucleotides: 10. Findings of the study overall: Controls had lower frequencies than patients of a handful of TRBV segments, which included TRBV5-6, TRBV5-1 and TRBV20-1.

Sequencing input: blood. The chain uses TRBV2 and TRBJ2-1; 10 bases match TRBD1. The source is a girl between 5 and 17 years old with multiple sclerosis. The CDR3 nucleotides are TGTGCCAGCAGAAGGGACAGGGGTCGGGGGGATGAGCAGTTCTTC. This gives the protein CASRRDRGRGDEQFF.